One and the same sample provided the 22 T cell receptor beta chains below, sequenced in a study of spatial heterogeneity in lung cancer. TCRdb recomputed calls from the 5' RACE reads with MiXCR, one row per CDR3 protein. The sample has under 150,000 distinct CDR3 sequences, 9.5% to 15% seen once. Documented time point: blood at routine non-recurrence follow-up after resection. Extraction of whole RNA from tumor, nontumor lung or frozen PBMC preceded unsorted sequencing. The source was PBMCs, collected at follow-up. These receptors originate from a male donor with early-stage non-small cell lung cancer.

The sample holds many counts of this clonotype. The rearrangement links TRBV27 to TRBJ1-5, with TRBD1 as a possible D gene (6 bases). CDR3 length: 14 amino acids. CDR1 is MNHEY and CDR2 is SMNVEV in the germline V gene (reference sequence). The V end was cut by 2 bases, the J end by 4 bases, with 9 bases between. In DNA form, the CDR3 reads TGTGCCAGCAGTTTAGGACAGTTAAATCAGCCCCAGCATTTT. It codes for CASSLGQLNQPQHF.

This clonotype occurred a few times. This chain connects TRBV5-1 to TRBJ2-5; TRBD1 matches at 7 bases. The ends lost 4 bases at V and 5 bases at J; junction bases unmatched: 11. Germline-derived CDR1 and CDR2 are SGHRS and YFSETQ. The CDR3 contains 15 residues. For the CDR3, the DNA is TGCGCCAGCAGCAAGAATACAGGGGCCCGGGAGACCCAGTACTTC. Translation gives CASSKNTGARETQYF.

The chain uses TRBV9 and TRBJ2-7, with D maybe TRBD2 (6 bases). The V gene lost 4 bases and the J gene lost 6 bases, with 17 bases spanning the gap. In germline, CDR1 is SGDLS, CDR2 YYNGEE. The CDR3 totals 14 residues. CDR3 sequence (DNA): TGTGCCAGCAGCCTGGGACTTACGCTCTCCGAGCAGTACTTC. Translating gives CASSLGLTLSEQYF.

This chain uses TRBV5-4 with TRBJ1-1; 8 positions match TRBD1. The germline V gene encodes CDR1 SGHNT and CDR2 YYREEE (reference sequence). This CDR3 is built from 14 residues. V lost 3 bases, J lost 0 bases, and 1 base stayed unmatched. The CDR3 spells CASSWTGLNTEAFF. The CDR3 nucleotides read TGTGCCAGCAGCTGGACAGGGCTGAACACTGAAGCTTTCTTT.

The chain is built from TRBV20-1 and TRBJ2-1; no firm D call. The CDR3 extends over 16 amino acids. With 0 bases removed from V and 0 bases from J, the gap between germline ends came to 12 bases. The germline gives CDR1 DFQATT, CDR2 SNEGSKA (reference sequence). Here the CDR3 reads CSARDRPSASYNEQFF. CDR3 DNA sequence: TGCAGTGCTAGAGATCGGCCTAGTGCCTCCTACAATGAGCAGTTCTTC.

This clonotype was detected only a few times. The rearrangement uses TRBV7-3 and TRBJ1-1; TRBD1 agrees at 7 bases. This CDR3 has 15 residues. Per germline, CDR1 SGHTA and CDR2 FQGTGA. After removal of 2 bases from V and 5 bases from J, the junction contained 8 bases not matched to a gene. The CDR3 coding sequence is TGTGCCAGCAGCTTATTACCAGGGGGTAGGACTGAAGCTTTCTTT. Translation: CASSLLPGGRTEAFF. Variable domain in full (rest from reference TRBV7-3 and TRBJ1-1): GAGVSQTPSNKVTEKGKYVELRCDPISGHTALYWYRQSLGQGPEFLIYFQGTGAADDSGLPNDRFFAVRPEGSVSTLKIQRTERGDSAVYLCASSLLPGGRTEAFFGQGTRLTVV.

This clonotype was counted many times. The chain has TRBV20-1 and TRBJ2-3; D is possibly TRBD2 (5 bases). Germline-derived CDR1 and CDR2 are DFQATT and SNEGSKA (reference sequence). This CDR3 is built from 15 residues. Trimming took 2 bases from V and 4 from J, leaving 16 bases between them. DNA of the CDR3: TGCAGTGCTAGACGGCTGGAAGGTAGCGCAGATACGCAGTATTTT. This encodes CSARRLEGSADTQYF.

This chain connects TRBV6-1 to TRBJ1-2; a weak D match, TRBD1 (5 bases). Per germline, CDR1 MNHNS and CDR2 SASEGT. This CDR3 is built from 13 residues. Trimming stripped 6 bases from V and 2 bases from J, with 10 bases between. The CDR3 DNA follows: TGTGCCAGCAGAGGGGTAGGGAACTATGGCTACACCTTC. This codes for CASRGVGNYGYTF.

This chain connects TRBV20-1 to TRBJ1-6; TRBD1 might be the D (6 bases). The CDR3 spans 14 residues. Trimming pared 3 bases from V and 11 bases from J, leaving 17 bases between. The germline CDR1 and CDR2 sequences are DFQATT and SNEGSKA (reference sequence). The CDR3 protein is CSAREWSGDTPLHF. As DNA, the CDR3 is TGCAGTGCTAGGGAATGGTCAGGGGATACACCCCTCCACTTT.

The V call is TRBV6-2 or TRBV6-3, the J call TRBJ2-3; D call uncertain. CDR1 and CDR2 from the germline V gene are MNHEY and SVGEGT. The V end lost 6 bases, the J end lost 11 bases, and 15 bases lay between the germline ends. This CDR3 has 12 amino acids. CDR3 sequence (DNA): TGTGCCAGCAGGTGGGAAGGAGTGCGGCAGTATTTT. Amino acids: CASRWEGVRQYF.

This clonotype has at least ten counts. The chain combines TRBV4-2 with TRBJ1-6; D is uncertain. Germline loops: CDR1 LGHNA, CDR2 YNFKEQ. V lost 8 bases and J lost 7, with 9 bases in between. The CDR3 runs to 12 residues. The chain's CDR3 is CASRGGNSPLHF. The CDR3 bases are TGTGCCAGCCGCGGCGGCAATTCACCCCTCCACTTT.

The V and J genes are TRBV15 and TRBJ2-2; no reliable D call. Germline values: CDR1 LNHNV, CDR2 YYDKDF (reference sequence). The CDR3 is 11 amino acids. V lost 1 base and J 6 bases, leaving 0 bases between the germline ends. CDR3 coding DNA: TGTGCCACCAGCAGAGCCGGGGAGCTGTTTTTT. This encodes CATSRAGELFF.

This clonotype came up many times. This rearrangement joins TRBV7-2 to TRBJ2-5; unclear D gene. The V gene's germline CDR1 is SGHTA and CDR2 FQGNSA. The CDR3 consists of 12 residues. V was trimmed by 2 bases and J by 7 bases, leaving 8 bases between them. In nucleotides, the CDR3 is TGTGCCAGCAGCTTAAGCGCAGGGACCCAGTACTTC. It encodes CASSLSAGTQYF.

This clonotype was seen more than once but under ten times. This chain links TRBV11-1 with TRBJ2-1; 9 bases are a match to TRBD2. The junction had 5 bases not matched to a gene; V was cut back by 2 bases and J by 6 bases. Germline values: CDR1 SGHAT, CDR2 FQDESV (reference sequence). The CDR3 covers 15 residues. The CDR3 nucleotides are TGTGCCAGCAGCTTAAGGACTAGCGCATTCAATGAGCAGTTCTTC. Residues: CASSLRTSAFNEQFF.

V and J are TRBV10-1 and TRBJ2-3, with D unresolved. The CDR3 has 16 amino acids. Germline CDR1 and CDR2: WNHNN and SYGVQD (reference sequence). V lost 5 bases and J 0 bases, leaving 15 bases between the germline ends. The CDR3 loop is CASSRRQSSSTDTQYF. The CDR3 region has the DNA TGCGCCAGCAGTAGACGGCAGTCCTCTAGCACAGATACGCAGTATTTT.

The chain joins TRBV9 to TRBJ1-5, with a weak D call TRBD1 (5 bases). Germline V gives CDR1 SGDLS, CDR2 YYNGEE. Trimming removed 0 bases from V and 5 bases from J, with 9 bases in between. The CDR3 covers 14 residues. CDR3 loop: CASSVGGFDQPQHF. In nucleotides, the CDR3 is TGTGCCAGCAGCGTAGGGGGGTTCGATCAGCCCCAGCATTTT.

In this sample, this clonotype turned up a few times. The genes are TRBV7-2 and TRBJ1-6; D is possibly TRBD1 (5 bases). V lost 1 base, J lost 6 bases, and 10 bases lay in between. The CDR3 runs to 15 residues. Germline V lookup: CDR1 SGHTA, CDR2 FQGNSA. DNA for the CDR3: TGTGCCAGCAGCTTAGTGACGGGGACTAATTCACCCCTCCACTTT. This gives the protein CASSLVTGTNSPLHF.

This clonotype showed up just a few times. The chain employs TRBV28 and TRBJ2-7, with D unresolved. The CDR3 consists of 14 residues. V lost 5 bases and J 7 bases, leaving 18 bases between the germline ends. Germline CDR1 reads MDHEN; CDR2 reads SYDVKM. This chain's CDR3 is CASSPSPYSSEQYF. CDR3 nucleotides: TGTGCCAGCAGTCCCTCCCCTTACAGTTCGGAGCAGTACTTC. The entire variable domain, with the rest obtained from reference TRBV28 and TRBJ2-7, is as follows: DVKVTQSSRYLVKRTGEKVFLECVQDMDHENMFWYRQDPGLGLRLIYFSYDVKMKEKGDIPEGYSVSREKKERFSLILESASTNQTSMYLCASSPSPYSSEQYFGPGTRLTVT.

This clonotype was observed many times. The chain uses TRBV7-2 and TRBJ2-3; D may be TRBD2 (5 bases). Trimming left V 0 bases short and J 6 bases short, with 10 bases between. The CDR3 extends over 14 amino acids. The germline gives CDR1 SGHTA, CDR2 FQGNSA. The CDR3 DNA is TGTGCCAGCAGCTTAGCGCTAAAGCGGGATACGCAGTATTTT. It yields the protein CASSLALKRDTQYF.

This clonotype turned up a few times. The rearrangement uses TRBV11-1 and TRBJ2-7; perhaps TRBD2 as D (7 bases). The length of the CDR3 is 16 residues. V was trimmed by 2 bases and J by 3 bases, leaving 17 bases between them. Germline loops: CDR1 SGHAT, CDR2 FQDESV (reference sequence). CDR3 amino acids: CASSLQRGGPLYEQYF. CDR3 nucleotide sequence: TGTGCCAGCAGCTTACAGAGGGGGGGGCCCCTCTACGAGCAGTACTTC.

This clonotype has just a few counts. The chain links TRBV12-3 or TRBV12-4 to TRBJ1-1; no clear D. The CDR3 is 11 amino acids. The V end was cut by 3 bases, the J end by 6 bases, with 5 bases between. This chain's CDR3 is CASSFRAEAFF. The DNA for the CDR3 is TGTGCCAGCAGTTTTAGGGCTGAAGCTTTCTTT.

This clonotype has a count of ten or more. The chain uses TRBV20-1 and TRBJ1-6; D is uncertain. The germline CDR1 and CDR2 sequences are DFQATT and SNEGSKA (reference sequence). The CDR3 loop spans 13 amino acids. Trimming cost V 4 bases and J 2 bases, with 6 bases left between them. The CDR3 spells CSAKQTYNSPLHF. CDR3 sequence (DNA): TGCAGTGCTAAACAAACCTATAATTCACCCCTCCACTTT.